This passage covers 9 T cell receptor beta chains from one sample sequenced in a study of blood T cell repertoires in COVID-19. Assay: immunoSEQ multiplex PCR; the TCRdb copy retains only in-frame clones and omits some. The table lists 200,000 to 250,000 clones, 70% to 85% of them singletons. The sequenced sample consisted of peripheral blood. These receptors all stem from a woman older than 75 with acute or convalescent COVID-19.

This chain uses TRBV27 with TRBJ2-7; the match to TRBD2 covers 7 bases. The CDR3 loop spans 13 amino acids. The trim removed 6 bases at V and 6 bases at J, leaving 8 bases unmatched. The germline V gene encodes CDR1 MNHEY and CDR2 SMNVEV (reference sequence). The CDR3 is CASRHEGLPEQYF. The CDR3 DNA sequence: TGTGCCAGCAGACACGAGGGACTACCCGAGCAGTACTTC.

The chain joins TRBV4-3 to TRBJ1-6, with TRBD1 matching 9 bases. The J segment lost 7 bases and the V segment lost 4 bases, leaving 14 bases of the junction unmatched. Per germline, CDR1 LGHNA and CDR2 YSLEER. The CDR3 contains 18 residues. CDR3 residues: CASSPFPTGTGKNSPLHF. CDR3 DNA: TGCGCCAGCAGCCCCTTTCCCACGGGGACAGGGAAGAATTCACCCCTCCACTTT.

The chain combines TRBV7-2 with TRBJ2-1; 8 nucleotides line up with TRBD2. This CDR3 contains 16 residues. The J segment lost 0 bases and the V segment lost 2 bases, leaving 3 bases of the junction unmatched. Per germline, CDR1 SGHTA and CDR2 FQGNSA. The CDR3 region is CASSLIGLASYNEQFF. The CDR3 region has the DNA TGTGCCAGCAGCTTAATTGGACTAGCCTCCTACAATGAGCAGTTCTTC.

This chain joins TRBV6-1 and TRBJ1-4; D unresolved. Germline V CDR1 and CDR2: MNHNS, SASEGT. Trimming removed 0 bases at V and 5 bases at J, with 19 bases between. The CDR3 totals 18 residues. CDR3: CASSEASVRLGQNEKLFF. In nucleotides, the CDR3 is TGTGCCAGCAGTGAAGCCTCCGTAAGGTTGGGCCAGAATGAAAAACTGTTTTTT.

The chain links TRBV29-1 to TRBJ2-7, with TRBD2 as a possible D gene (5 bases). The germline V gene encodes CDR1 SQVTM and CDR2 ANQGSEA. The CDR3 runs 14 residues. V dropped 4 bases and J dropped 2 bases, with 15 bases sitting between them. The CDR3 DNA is TGCAGCGTTGCCCCCGGGATCCGCACCTACGAGCAGTACTTC. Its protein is CSVAPGIRTYEQYF.

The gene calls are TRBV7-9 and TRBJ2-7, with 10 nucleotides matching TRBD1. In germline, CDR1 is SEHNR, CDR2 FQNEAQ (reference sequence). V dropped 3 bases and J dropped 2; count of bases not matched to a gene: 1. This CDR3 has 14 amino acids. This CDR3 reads CASSLGTGAYEQYF. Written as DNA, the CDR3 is TGTGCCAGCAGCTTGGGGACAGGGGCCTACGAGCAGTACTTC. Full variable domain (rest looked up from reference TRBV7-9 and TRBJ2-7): DTGVSQNPRHKITKRGQNVTFRCDPISEHNRLYWYRQTLGQGPEFLTYFQNEAQLEKSRLLSDRFSAERPKGSFSTLEIQRTEQGDSAMYLCASSLGTGAYEQYFGPGTRLTVT.

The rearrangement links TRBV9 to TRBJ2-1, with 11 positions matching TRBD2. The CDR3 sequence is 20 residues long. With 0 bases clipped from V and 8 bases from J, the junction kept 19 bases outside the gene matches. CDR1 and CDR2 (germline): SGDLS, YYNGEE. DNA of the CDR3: TGTGCCAGCAGCGTAGCTACTTTGAGAGGTAGCGGGAGGGCCTATGATGAGCAGTTCTTC. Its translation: CASSVATLRGSGRAYDEQFF.

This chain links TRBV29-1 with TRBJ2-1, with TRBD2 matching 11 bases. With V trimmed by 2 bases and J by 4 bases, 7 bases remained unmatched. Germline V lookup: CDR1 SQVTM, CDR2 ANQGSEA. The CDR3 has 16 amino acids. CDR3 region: CSVEPTSGSFYNEQFF. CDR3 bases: TGCAGCGTTGAACCTACTAGCGGGAGTTTTTACAATGAGCAGTTCTTC.

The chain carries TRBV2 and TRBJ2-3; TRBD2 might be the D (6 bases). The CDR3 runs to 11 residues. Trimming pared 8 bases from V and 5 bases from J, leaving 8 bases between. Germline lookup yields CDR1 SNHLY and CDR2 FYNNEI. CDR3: CASGRGDTQYF. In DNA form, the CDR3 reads TGTGCCAGCGGGCGGGGAGATACGCAGTATTTT.